One TCR beta chain is described in this entry. What it recognizes is unknown. This sample was included in a study of prognosis after radiotherapy for stage I lung cancer. In the study overall: Radiotherapy used SBRT, divided into 3 to 5 fractions and reaching a biologically effective dose of at least 100 Gy.

A volume of roughly 5.8 milliliters of peripheral blood was collected by draw at each of two time points. The junction had 12 bases not matched to a gene; V was cut back by 7 bases and J by 9 bases. Germline CDR1 MNHNS, CDR2 SASEGT. The CDR3 has 14 amino acids. Study-level findings and limits: The authors reported that TRBV and TRBJ gene usage differed between patients with and without metastases. Counted unique TCR clones declined after stereotactic body radiation therapy (median about 9,700 versus 6,500).

By two-round multiplex PCR, the TCR beta CDR3 was amplified from genomic DNA. Primers targeting each individual TRBV and TRBJ gene were applied in first-round PCR. TCRdb re-analysed the multiplex PCR reads in MiXCR, keeping a single row per CDR3 protein. The sample consists of 13,000 to 15,000 distinct CDR3 sequences, approximately 30% of them appearing once. This material consisted of PBMCs, taken before or after stereotactic body radiation therapy (not recorded which). The receptor was isolated from a donor over 45 with non-small cell lung cancer. The chain employs TRBV6-1 and TRBJ2-1; TRBD2 matches 7 bases. In DNA, the CDR3 is TGTGCCAGCACCTTCAGACTAGCAGAGCGTGAGCAGTTCTTC. Its translation: CASTFRLAEREQFF.